This T cell receptor beta chain stems from a study of T cell responses to AZD1222 COVID-19 vaccine (TCRdb year 2021). With regard to the full study: AZD1222 recipients whose second dose came at about 4 weeks and those whose second dose came at about 12 weeks were combined into one group, since spike-specific TCR depth and breadth did not differ between the two schedules. TCR sequencing covered fewer than 250 trial participants: 200 to 220 given two doses of AZD1222 and approximately 26 given two doses of MenACWY control vaccine. Enrollment into the trials was organized by age into subgroups of 18-55, 56-69 and 70-plus years, and those subgroups contained roughly 150, 30 and 60 TCR-sequenced participants, respectively.

A word on this clone: Its antigen remains undetermined. No clone much larger than this one lies a single base away; base qualities are absent.

What the time point label conveys for this sample: baseline before first vaccination. Vaccinee samples were obtained from the UK trials COV001 and COV002, which included a single-blind randomized controlled phase 2/3 trial of AZD1222 (ChAdOx1 nCoV-19) in healthy adults. Trial participant PBMC samples were collected at day 0 and day 28 after the second dose for TCRbeta chain sequencing. The CDR3 regions of human TCRbeta chains were analyzed by immunosequencing. The published analysis was carried out like this. TCRs in the repertoires were compared against a reference library of SARS-CoV-2-specific TCRs that had been generated with the MIRA antigen-specificity platform. Breadth was defined as the fraction of unique TCRs that were SARS-CoV-2-associated. Depth was defined as the fraction of total T cells that were SARS-CoV-2-associated. Using the MIRA data, each spike-specific TCR was mapped to the spike region that the TCR reacts to and placed in a CD4 or CD8 class. Log10-transformed breadth and depth values were compared by one-way ANOVA with Sidak's multiple comparisons tests. The table was pulled from immuneACCESS by TCRdb, which kept in-frame rearrangements only. Such tables lose some clones; where checked, under half of the loss comes from unresolved V genes, and the rest has no known cause. V, J and clone size reflect that table, while D and trimming were determined from the DNA. Here the sample has roughly 120,000 clones; just over 85% occur a single time. Of the sample, more than 6.5% is held by the ten largest clones.

Taken from cysteine to phenylalanine, the CDR3 has 17 residues. Just CDR3 DNA is preserved here, 51 bases in frame from base 1. CDR1 is given as ENHRY and CDR2 as SYGVKD, both from the germline V gene. From V the trimming removes 7 bases and from J it removes 3 bases, while the gene matches leave 10 bases of the junction unaccounted for. On the study overall, not on this receptor specifically: Most participants were white British and females outnumbered males, and the authors suggested that clonal diversity may have been underestimated. The 56-69-year group was small, and its depth increase did not reach significance, likely because of low power. Conclusions about previously exposed vaccinees are limited, since just 6 or 7 AZD1222 recipients were seropositive for SARS-CoV-2 at baseline. CD4 TCRs associated with the vaccine covered the entire spike protein, and the dominant responses were in regions 160-218 and 743-854. Nearly half of unique spike-specific TCRs reportedly recognized epitopes outside regions mutated in the B.1.351 and B.1.1.7 variants. Spike-specific TCR breadth and depth rose significantly after two AZD1222 doses compared with day 0 and with MenACWY recipients. Because no day 14 peak-response samples were available, the repertoires could be characterized only after the peak T cell response.

The specimen comprised peripheral blood, sampled on day 0 of AZD1222 vaccination. This receptor was taken from an adult in good health. The rearrangement combines TRBV10-3 with TRBJ2-1; 12 bases in between match TRBD2. In nucleotide form, the sequence is TGTGCCATCAAACCGACTAGCGGGAGAGGGGACTACAATGAGCAGTTCTTC. This translates into CAIKPTSGRGDYNEQFF.